This is a list of T cell receptor beta chains from one sample in a study of T-cell memory formation after mild COVID-19. TCRdb fed the 5' RACE reads into MiXCR, producing one record per CDR3 protein. Among 550,000 to 700,000 distinct CDR3 sequences listed, 15% to 20% were seen once. The sequencing input was PBMCs or a T cell subset sorted from them (not recorded which). The receptors stem from an adult woman who had mild COVID-19 (a few samples of this study predate the infection). Cell type and time point are not known. CDR3s include the opening cysteine and the closing phenylalanine or tryptophan. Fields, in order: J gene, clone size, D gene, V gene, CDR3 DNA, CDR3 protein. The D gene is left open where the match is weak. Rows give clone size only sometimes, using once, few, many, or a class for an expanded clone.

J gene: TRBJ2-4
clone size: few
D gene: -
V gene: TRBV30
CDR3 DNA: TGTGCCTGGAGCTCAGGGGCGCAAGACATTCAGTACTTC
CDR3 protein: CAWSSGAQDIQYF

J gene: TRBJ2-3
clone size: few
D gene: TRBD2
V gene: TRBV5-1
CDR3 DNA: TGCGCCAGCAGCTTGGATCTAGCGGGACCGGATACGCAGTATTTT
CDR3 protein: CASSLDLAGPDTQYF

J gene: TRBJ2-1
clone size: many
D gene: -
V gene: TRBV4-3
CDR3 DNA: TGCGCCAGCAGCCAAGAGTACGGGAATTTATACAATGAGCAGTTCTTC
CDR3 protein: CASSQEYGNLYNEQFF

J gene: TRBJ2-2
clone size: few
D gene: -
V gene: TRBV20-1
CDR3 DNA: TGCAGTGCTAAGCGACCCCGGGACCGGGACCTAAACACCGGGGAGCTGTTTTTT
CDR3 protein: CSAKRPRDRDLNTGELFF

J gene: TRBJ2-3
clone size: few
D gene: TRBD1
V gene: TRBV12-3/TRBV12-4
CDR3 DNA: TGTGCCAGCATTCGTGACAGGGCCTTCACAGATACGCAGTATTTT
CDR3 protein: CASIRDRAFTDTQYF

J gene: TRBJ1-1
clone size: -
D gene: TRBD1
V gene: TRBV7-8
CDR3 DNA: TGTGCCAGCAGCTTATCAACAGGGGTCATAGGCGCTGAAGCTTTCTTT
CDR3 protein: CASSLSTGVIGAEAFF

J gene: TRBJ1-2
clone size: -
D gene: -
V gene: TRBV20-1
CDR3 DNA: TGCAGTGCTAGAGATTGGAGGCCCGGGGGTACTAACTATGGCTACACCTTC
CDR3 protein: CSARDWRPGGTNYGYTF

J gene: TRBJ1-1
clone size: -
D gene: -
V gene: TRBV7-2
CDR3 DNA: TGTGCCAGCAGCCCACCCCAACAAACTGGGAACACTGAAGCTTTCTTT
CDR3 protein: CASSPPQQTGNTEAFF

J gene: TRBJ1-3
clone size: -
D gene: TRBD1
V gene: TRBV5-1
CDR3 DNA: TGCGCCAGCAGCATAACAGGGGGCGCGGATGGAAACACCATATATTTT
CDR3 protein: CASSITGGADGNTIYF

J gene: TRBJ2-1
clone size: -
D gene: TRBD1
V gene: TRBV19
CDR3 DNA: TGTGCCAGTAGGGACGCGACCGGGACAGGGCACAATGAGCAGTTCTTC
CDR3 protein: CASRDATGTGHNEQFF

J gene: TRBJ2-7
clone size: -
D gene: TRBD1
V gene: TRBV18
CDR3 DNA: TGTGCCAGCTCACGGGGGGACAGGCTTTCATCCTACGAGCAGTACTTC
CDR3 protein: CASSRGDRLSSYEQYF

J gene: TRBJ2-1
clone size: -
D gene: -
V gene: TRBV12-3/TRBV12-4
CDR3 DNA: TGTGCCAGCAGTTTCGGGGAGCCAATTGAGCAGTTCTTC
CDR3 protein: CASSFGEPIEQFF

J gene: TRBJ2-3
clone size: -
D gene: TRBD1
V gene: TRBV5-1
CDR3 DNA: TGCGCCAGCAGCCTCCGACAGGGGGCGGGAGATACGCAGTATTTT
CDR3 protein: CASSLRQGAGDTQYF

J gene: TRBJ1-1
clone size: few
D gene: -
V gene: TRBV28
CDR3 DNA: TGTGCCAGTGTAATTGGGAAGAACACTGAAGCTTTCTTT
CDR3 protein: CASVIGKNTEAFF

J gene: TRBJ2-7
clone size: -
D gene: -
V gene: TRBV11-2
CDR3 DNA: TGTGCCAGCAGCTTAGAATGGGACACGGATTATAAGCAGTACTTC
CDR3 protein: CASSLEWDTDYKQYF

J gene: TRBJ1-1
clone size: many
D gene: -
V gene: TRBV11-3
CDR3 DNA: TGTGCCAGCAGCCGGGGGGCAGGGACTGAAGCTTTCTTT
CDR3 protein: CASSRGAGTEAFF

J gene: TRBJ2-1
clone size: -
D gene: -
V gene: TRBV15
CDR3 DNA: TGTGCCACCAGCAGACCCAGAGGCCATGAGCAGTTCTTC
CDR3 protein: CATSRPRGHEQFF

J gene: TRBJ2-7
clone size: -
D gene: -
V gene: TRBV12-3/TRBV12-4
CDR3 DNA: TGTGCCAGCAAGCTGTATGGTGACGAGCAGTACTTC
CDR3 protein: CASKLYGDEQYF

J gene: TRBJ1-5
clone size: -
D gene: -
V gene: TRBV12-3/TRBV12-4
CDR3 DNA: TGTGCCAGCAGTTTTGATGGTTATAGCAATCAGCCCCAGCATTTT
CDR3 protein: CASSFDGYSNQPQHF

J gene: TRBJ2-1
clone size: -
D gene: TRBD1
V gene: TRBV12-3/TRBV12-4
CDR3 DNA: TGTGCCAGCAGTCTATCGGGACAGCAGGAGCAGTTCTTC
CDR3 protein: CASSLSGQQEQFF

J gene: TRBJ2-7
clone size: many
D gene: TRBD2
V gene: TRBV7-9
CDR3 DNA: TGTGCCAGCAGCTTAAGCGGGAAATCCTACGAGCAGTACTTC
CDR3 protein: CASSLSGKSYEQYF

J gene: TRBJ2-5
clone size: -
D gene: -
V gene: TRBV9
CDR3 DNA: TGTGCCAGCAGCGTAGCCTCCGGGTTTCGAGAGACCCAGTACTTC
CDR3 protein: CASSVASGFRETQYF

J gene: TRBJ2-2
clone size: -
D gene: -
V gene: TRBV20-1
CDR3 DNA: TGCAGTGCTAGAGGGACTCCTAACACCGGGGAGCTGTTTTTT
CDR3 protein: CSARGTPNTGELFF

J gene: TRBJ1-5
clone size: -
D gene: -
V gene: TRBV24-1
CDR3 DNA: TGTGCCACCAGTGATAAAGGGGATAGCAATCAGCCCCAGCATTTT
CDR3 protein: CATSDKGDSNQPQHF

J gene: TRBJ2-1
clone size: many
D gene: -
V gene: TRBV7-9
CDR3 DNA: TGTGCCAGCAGCGCCCGTCAGCCCCAGCAGTTCTTC
CDR3 protein: CASSARQPQQFF

J gene: TRBJ2-1
clone size: -
D gene: TRBD2
V gene: TRBV11-3
CDR3 DNA: TGTGCCAGCAGCTTGCCCCGGTTAGCGGGGCCGCCCAAGCAGTTCTTC
CDR3 protein: CASSLPRLAGPPKQFF

J gene: TRBJ2-3
clone size: few
D gene: -
V gene: TRBV29-1
CDR3 DNA: TGCAGCGTTGTTGTGACCCCAGATACGCAGTATTTT
CDR3 protein: CSVVVTPDTQYF

J gene: TRBJ2-5
clone size: few
D gene: -
V gene: TRBV7-9
CDR3 DNA: TGTGCCAGCAGCGGCACCGGTGTGACCCAGTACTTC
CDR3 protein: CASSGTGVTQYF